This passage covers 15 T cell receptor beta chains from one sample sequenced in a study of blood T cell repertoires in COVID-19. Profiling relied on immunoSEQ multiplex PCR, and the TCRdb table lists in-frame clones only, not all of them. The table records under 350,000 clones, about 88% of them present only once. The sample was peripheral blood. The receptor source for this set is an older man with acute or convalescent COVID-19.

CDR3 in DNA: TGTGCCAGCAGCCCCAGCGGTGAAGCGGAGACCCAGTACTTC. Protein product: CASSPSGEAETQYF. The rearrangement links TRBV28 to TRBJ2-5; tentatively, D is TRBD2 (5 bases). Trimming shortened V by 6 bases and J by 5 bases, and 16 bases separated the two germline ends. Germline CDR1 is MDHEN and CDR2 is SYDVKM. The CDR3 is 14 residues long.

The gene calls are TRBV28 and TRBJ1-5, with a tentative D call TRBD1 (5 bases). Between the trimmed V and J ends, which lost 6 bases and 5 bases, there was a span of 11 bases. Germline V gene sequence: CDR1 MDHEN, CDR2 SYDVKM. The CDR3 has 13 amino acids. The CDR3 sequence is CASSGDSYQPQHF. CDR3 nucleotide sequence: TGTGCCAGCAGCGGGGACTCCTATCAGCCCCAGCATTTT.

This sequence joins TRBV28 and TRBJ2-5; possibly TRBD2 for D (6 bases). CDR1 is MDHEN and CDR2 is SYDVKM in the germline V gene. Between the trimmed V and J ends, which lost 5 bases and 9 bases, there was a span of 13 bases. This CDR3 has 12 amino acids. The CDR3 DNA sequence: TGTGCCAGCAGTCCAGGCGGGACGGCCCAGTACTTC. Its protein is CASSPGGTAQYF.

This sequence joins TRBV11-2 and TRBJ2-7; no clear D. CDR3 length: 12 residues. Germline lookup yields CDR1 SGHAT and CDR2 FQNNGV. Trimming pared 4 bases from V and 7 bases from J, leaving 11 bases between. The CDR3 DNA sequence: TGTGCCAGCAGCTACCCGTACAGTGAGCAGTACTTC. This encodes CASSYPYSEQYF. Full variable domain (rest looked up from reference TRBV11-2 and TRBJ2-7): EAGVAQSPRYKIIEKRQSVAFWCNPISGHATLYWYQQILGQGPKLLIQFQNNGVVDDSQLPKDRFSAERLKGVDSTLKIQPAKLEDSAVYLCASSYPYSEQYFGPGTRLTVT.

The rearrangement links TRBV24-1 to TRBJ2-5, with a possible D match to TRBD1 (7 bases). V was cut by 3 bases and J by 4 bases, with 14 bases left in between. CDR3 length equals 15 residues. Germline V gives CDR1 KGHDR, CDR2 SFDVKD. The CDR3 loop is CATSDPRGAGETQYF. CDR3 bases: TGTGCCACCAGTGATCCCAGGGGGGCGGGAGAGACCCAGTACTTC.

V is TRBV11-2 and J is TRBJ2-3; maybe TRBD1 (8 bases). Germline CDR1 SGHAT, CDR2 FQNNGV. The germline V and J ends were trimmed by 4 bases and 6 bases, with 17 bases remaining between them. The CDR3 loop spans 15 amino acids. This CDR3 is CASSSQGARGDTQYF. The CDR3 region has the DNA TGTGCCAGCAGCTCCCAGGGGGCGCGGGGGGATACGCAGTATTTT.

This chain links TRBV5-1 with TRBJ1-2, with D tentatively TRBD1 (5 bases). The germline gives CDR1 SGHRS, CDR2 YFSETQ. The CDR3 is 14 residues long. The V and J ends lost 7 bases and 5 bases respectively, with 18 bases between them. The DNA of the CDR3 is TGCGCCAGCCGGAATCTCGACAGCCCGTATGGCTACACCTTC. Translated, it gives CASRNLDSPYGYTF.

V gene TRBV19 combines with J gene TRBJ1-1, with 7 bases that match TRBD1. The germline V gene encodes CDR1 LNHDA and CDR2 SQIVND (reference sequence). V gave up 9 bases and J gave up 3 bases; unmatched junction bases: 7. This CDR3 comprises 13 residues. The chain's CDR3 is CASEQGWDTEAFF. The DNA of the CDR3 is TGTGCCAGCGAACAGGGGTGGGACACTGAAGCTTTCTTT.

The chain joins TRBV7-2 to TRBJ2-2; 10 bases are a match to TRBD2. The V segment lost 5 bases and the J segment 7 bases; nucleotides outside the gene matches: 13. Looked up from germline, CDR1 is SGHTA and CDR2 is FQGNSA. The CDR3 length is 17 residues. CDR3 region: CASSARPSGSILGELFF. In DNA, the CDR3 is TGTGCCAGCAGCGCCCGACCTAGCGGGAGCATACTCGGGGAGCTGTTTTTT.

In DNA form, the CDR3 reads TGTGCCAGCAGCTCAGGCAGGGATAACACCGGGGAGCTGTTTTTT. Translation gives CASSSGRDNTGELFF. V usage is TRBV7-2 and J usage is TRBJ2-2, with a tentative D call TRBD1 (5 bases). Germline CDR1 SGHTA, CDR2 FQGNSA. The CDR3 runs 15 residues. Trimming removed 4 bases at V and 2 bases at J, with 11 bases between. Looking up the rest from reference TRBV7-2 and TRBJ2-2 gives the full variable domain: GAGVSQSPSNKVTEKGKDVELRCDPISGHTALYWYRQSLGQGLEFLIYFQGNSAPDKSGLPSDRFSAERTGGSVSTLTIQRTQQEDSAVYLCASSSGRDNTGELFFGEGSRLTVL.

Only a few counts were recorded for this clone. This chain links TRBV9 with TRBJ2-1, with D unresolved. This CDR3 comprises 12 residues. The germline V gene has CDR1 SGDLS and CDR2 YYNGEE. The germline V and J ends were trimmed by 4 bases and 4 bases, with 6 bases remaining between them. The chain's CDR3 is CASSSEYNEQFF. CDR3 bases: TGTGCCAGCAGCTCGGAGTACAATGAGCAGTTCTTC.

The chain links TRBV5-4 to TRBJ2-5, with 8 bases identical to TRBD1. The CDR3 length is 14 residues. V dropped 3 bases and J dropped 5; count of bases not matched to a gene: 6. The germline CDR1 and CDR2 sequences are SGHNT and YYREEE (reference sequence). CDR3 nucleotides: TGTGCCAGCAGCTCCAGGGGGCGGTGGGAGACCCAGTACTTC. Protein: CASSSRGRWETQYF.

The J gene is TRBJ2-7, the V gene TRBV7-2; tentative D call: TRBD2 (5 bases). V was cut by 4 bases and J by 6 bases, with 10 bases left in between. The CDR3 is 12 amino acids. CDR1 is SGHTA and CDR2 is FQGNSA in the germline V gene. The CDR3 loop is CASSSVAGEQYF. CDR3 bases: TGTGCCAGCAGCTCCGTCGCGGGCGAGCAGTACTTC.

This clone was seen more than once but under ten times. The chain joins TRBV12-3 or TRBV12-4 to TRBJ2-7, with TRBD1 matching over 8 bases. V trimming: 5 bases; J trimming: 6 bases; junction bases outside the gene matches: 6. The CDR3 totals 13 residues. The CDR3 DNA reads as TGTGCCAGCAGTACAAAGACAGGGGCCGAGCAGTACTTC. Translated: CASSTKTGAEQYF.

V usage is TRBV18 and J usage is TRBJ2-1; D possibly corresponds to TRBD2 (5 bases). CDR1 is KGHSH and CDR2 is LQKENI in the germline V gene. Trimming removed 6 bases at V and 7 bases at J, with 13 bases between. CDR3 length: 13 residues. The CDR3 DNA reads TGTGCCAGCTCCCAGGACTCCTTTAATGAGCAGTTCTTC. Protein sequence: CASSQDSFNEQFF.